The following is a TCR beta chain sequence with its context. Clones were read by immunoSEQ multiplex PCR, and TCRdb kept only the in-frame ones, dropping some. The repertoire consists of just over 90,000 clones, with about 88% occurring once and the leading ten covering around 1.3%. This entry belongs to a study of control samples from healthy donors and cancer patients. CDR3 length equals 18 residues. Looked up from germline, CDR1 is MNHEY and CDR2 is SVGEGT. Losses at the gene ends were 5 bases for V and 6 bases for J; bases not matched to a gene: 13. The sequencing sample was made of blood. The sequence derives from a woman aged 50 to 60 in good health. The chain combines TRBV6-2 or TRBV6-3 with TRBJ2-3, with 14 bases that match TRBD2. The CDR3 sequence is CASSITGLAGADRDTQYF. In nucleotides, the CDR3 is TGTGCCAGCAGTATCACGGGACTAGCGGGGGCCGACCGGGATACGCAGTATTTT.